The 11 T cell receptor beta chains reported below all come from one sample, sequenced in a study of blood T cell repertoires in COVID-19. TCRdb's table, derived via immunoSEQ multiplex PCR, lists solely in-frame clones and lacks some. The sample carries some 33,000 clones, more than 80% recorded once. What was sequenced was peripheral blood. The receptors derive from a human donor in a cohort sampled during active COVID-19.

The rearrangement joins TRBV9 to TRBJ2-5, with D tentatively TRBD1 (5 bases). Germline lookup yields CDR1 SGDLS and CDR2 YYNGEE. With 2 bases removed from V and 5 bases from J, the gap between germline ends came to 19 bases. The CDR3 covers 16 residues. CDR3 loop: CASSVSQGRVMETQYF. The CDR3 coding sequence is TGTGCCAGCAGCGTCTCCCAGGGCAGGGTGATGGAGACCCAGTACTTC.

V usage is TRBV12-3 or TRBV12-4 and J usage is TRBJ2-7; 8 bases fit TRBD2. The J segment lost 5 bases and the V segment lost 6 bases, leaving 6 bases of the junction unmatched. The CDR3 consists of 13 residues. The chain's CDR3 is CASSLSGNDEQYF. CDR3 bases: TGTGCCAGCAGCCTTAGCGGGAATGACGAGCAGTACTTC.

This chain joins TRBV5-1 and TRBJ2-3; 9 bases fit TRBD2. This CDR3 is built from 16 residues. CDR1 and CDR2 (germline): SGHRS, YFSETQ. After removal of 7 bases from V and 6 bases from J, the junction contained 15 bases not matched to a gene. The CDR3 loop is CASRILLSGSGDTQYF. The CDR3 DNA reads as TGCGCCAGCCGCATCCTCCTTAGCGGGAGTGGTGATACGCAGTATTTT.

The J gene is TRBJ1-5, the V gene TRBV12-5, with unresolved D. The CDR3 covers 15 residues. CDR1 and CDR2 (germline): LGHNT, FRNRAP. Trimming took off 0 bases at V and 2 bases at J, with 8 bases between the two ends. The CDR3 nucleotides read TGTGCTAGTGGTTTGGTACTCTCCGGCAATCAGCCCCAGCATTTT. Its protein is CASGLVLSGNQPQHF.

This clone has a single count. This chain links TRBV5-1 with TRBJ2-3, with D tentatively TRBD2 (6 bases). Looked up from germline, CDR1 is SGHRS and CDR2 is YFSETQ. Trimming took 0 bases from V and 2 from J, leaving 10 bases between them. The CDR3 loop spans 15 amino acids. The CDR3 nucleotides are TGCGCCAGCAGCTTGGACGGGACTCACACAGATACGCAGTATTTT. It translates to CASSLDGTHTDTQYF.

V usage is TRBV6-5 and J usage is TRBJ2-7; D call uncertain. CDR1 MNHEY and CDR2 SVGAGI come from the germline V gene. The CDR3 consists of 13 residues. Trimming stripped 2 bases from V and 1 base from J, with 6 bases between. In nucleotides, the CDR3 is TGTGCCAGCAGTTACACCGGGTCCTACGAGCAGTACTTC. As protein: CASSYTGSYEQYF.

The V and J genes are TRBV19 and TRBJ1-3; no definite D call. Trimming stripped 3 bases from V and 0 bases from J, with 15 bases between. Germline V gene lookup returns CDR1 LNHDA and CDR2 SQIVND (reference sequence). The CDR3 loop spans 17 amino acids. Written as DNA, the CDR3 is TGTGCCAGTAGTATTCGGCCAGGTCGCCACTCTGGAAACACCATATATTTT. Translated: CASSIRPGRHSGNTIYF.

The rearrangement uses TRBV6-5 and TRBJ1-1, with D hard to call. The CDR3 runs to 13 residues. V lost 7 bases and J lost 4, with 13 bases in between. The germline gives CDR1 MNHEY, CDR2 SVGAGI. The chain's CDR3 is CASTTIQSTEAFF. CDR3 sequence (DNA): TGTGCCAGCACCACCATACAAAGCACTGAAGCTTTCTTT.

The V call is TRBV6-5, the J call TRBJ1-5; 9 positions match TRBD1. V lost 6 bases, J lost 5 bases, and 5 bases stayed unmatched. The CDR3 covers 14 residues. CDR1 MNHEY and CDR2 SVGAGI come from the germline V gene. The CDR3 region is CASSVQGADQPQHF. CDR3 nucleotide sequence: TGTGCCAGCAGCGTACAGGGGGCCGATCAGCCCCAGCATTTT.

The chain recombines TRBV7-2 with TRBJ1-4, with no clear D. The CDR3 has 14 residues. Germline lookup yields CDR1 SGHTA and CDR2 FQGNSA. The V end was cut by 3 bases, the J end by 5 bases, with 10 bases between. The chain's CDR3 is CASSFQALNEKLFF. CDR3 coding DNA: TGTGCCAGCAGCTTTCAGGCCTTAAATGAAAAACTGTTTTTT.

The table lists this clone with a count of one. The genes are TRBV3-1 (or the pseudogene TRBV3-2) and TRBJ2-3, with D possibly matching TRBD1 (6 bases). The ends were cut back, 0 bases at V and 4 bases at J, with 20 bases in the middle. This CDR3 is 18 amino acids long. The germline V gene has CDR1 LGHDT and CDR2 YNNKEL (reference sequence). The CDR3 region is CASSQDTGPLIGSDTQYF. Here the CDR3 DNA reads TGTGCCAGCAGCCAAGATACAGGGCCCCTAATTGGCTCAGATACGCAGTATTTT.